Presented here are 25 T cell receptor beta chains from one specimen sequenced in a study of T cell repertoires in cytomegalovirus infection. MiXCR, applied by TCRdb to the reads, yields one record per CDR3 protein. The table includes 270,000 or so distinct CDR3 sequences, about a sixth detected once. Sample: CD8+ T cells from PBMCs. These receptor sequences come from a human donor in good health (CMV status not recorded). Some clones in this sample may be carry-over from other donors' samples.

This clonotype was counted between two and nine times. The rearrangement uses TRBV28 and TRBJ2-7; 7 bases match TRBD1. Germline CDR1 is MDHEN and CDR2 is SYDVKM. The CDR3 totals 14 residues. V trimming: 7 bases; J trimming: 4 bases; junction bases outside the gene matches: 10. The CDR3 loop reads CASTFGQVRYEQYF. CDR3 nucleotide sequence: TGTGCCAGCACCTTCGGACAGGTTCGGTACGAGCAGTACTTC.

V is TRBV3-1 and J is TRBJ2-3; TRBD2 might be the D (5 bases). The germline V gene encodes CDR1 LGHDT and CDR2 YNNKEL (reference sequence). The CDR3 is 13 amino acids. V shed 4 bases and J shed 4 bases, with 9 bases lying between them. The CDR3 DNA reads as TGTGCCAGCAGCCGGCCCGGGGCAGATACGCAGTATTTT. It is translated as CASSRPGADTQYF.

The chain is built from TRBV28 and TRBJ1-5; possible D gene TRBD1, 5 bases. CDR3 size: 14 residues. V was shortened by 5 bases and J by 7 bases, with 15 bases between the two germline ends. The V gene's germline CDR1 is MDHEN and CDR2 SYDVKM. The CDR3 bases are TGTGCCAGCAGTGTTGGGACCGAGGGCCAGCCCCAGCATTTT. Residues: CASSVGTEGQPQHF.

The V and J genes are TRBV7-9 and TRBJ2-1; D is possibly TRBD1 (6 bases). The V and J ends lost 5 bases and 2 bases respectively, with 34 bases between them. The CDR3 totals 22 residues. Germline CDR1 and CDR2: SEHNR and FQNEAQ (reference sequence). This chain's CDR3 is CASSPSHPAMSYRDPTYNEQFF. DNA for the CDR3: TGTGCCAGCAGCCCCAGTCACCCAGCTATGTCGTACAGGGACCCAACCTACAATGAGCAGTTCTTC. The variable domain in full, completed from reference TRBV7-9 and TRBJ2-1, reads DTGVSQNPRHKITKRGQNVTFRCDPISEHNRLYWYRQTLGQGPEFLTYFQNEAQLEKSRLLSDRFSAERPKGSFSTLEIQRTEQGDSAMYLCASSPSHPAMSYRDPTYNEQFFGPGTRLTVL.

For this clonotype: Possible read error: a much larger clone is one base away. This rearrangement joins TRBV7-6 to TRBJ2-7; tentative D call: TRBD1 (6 bases). This CDR3 has 16 amino acids. The germline V and J ends were trimmed by 1 base and 3 bases, with 16 bases remaining between them. Germline-derived CDR1 and CDR2 are SGHVS and FNYEAQ. The CDR3 sequence: CASSLGAGDISYEQYF. Here the CDR3 DNA reads TGTGCCAGCAGCTTAGGTGCAGGGGACATAAGCTACGAGCAGTACTTC. The whole variable domain, remainder taken from reference TRBV7-6 and TRBJ2-7, is GAGVSQSPRYKVTKRGQDVALRCDPISGHVSLYWYRQALGQGPEFLTYFNYEAQQDKSGLPNDRFSAERPEGSISTLTIQRTEQRDSAMYRCASSLGAGDISYEQYFGPGTRLTVT.

The table lists this clonotype with a few counts. The genes are TRBV10-3 and TRBJ2-5; TRBD2 matches 11 bases. The V and J ends lost 3 bases and 2 bases, in that order; junction bases with no gene match: 2. Germline CDR1 reads ENHRY; CDR2 reads SYGVKD. CDR3 length: 15 residues. The CDR3 DNA is TGTGCCATCAGTGACCTAGCGGGGGGACAAGAGACCCAGTACTTC. It is translated as CAISDLAGGQETQYF.

This clonotype was counted many times. This sequence joins TRBV6-2 or TRBV6-3 and TRBJ1-1; weak D call: TRBD1 (5 bases). The CDR3 is made up of 18 amino acids. Germline V gene data show CDR1 as MNHEY and CDR2 as SVGEGT. V lost 0 bases and J 1 base, leaving 18 bases between the germline ends. CDR3 residues: CASSYSNVLDSSNTEAFF. The CDR3 DNA reads TGTGCCAGCAGTTACTCGAATGTGCTCGACAGCTCGAACACTGAAGCTTTCTTT.

At least ten counts were recorded for this clonotype. The chain has TRBV28 and TRBJ2-3, with D uncertain. The germline CDR1 and CDR2 sequences are MDHEN and SYDVKM. The CDR3 is 15 residues long. Trimming left V 6 bases short and J 0 bases short, with 13 bases between. CDR3 loop: CASSKEAFSTDTQYF. As DNA, the CDR3 is TGTGCCAGCAGCAAGGAAGCCTTCAGCACAGATACGCAGTATTTT.

In its sample, this clonotype was seen many times. J is TRBJ2-2 and V is TRBV7-9; D possibly matches TRBD1 or TRBD2 (5 bases each). V gave up 6 bases and J gave up 3 bases, with 20 bases separating them. The length of the CDR3 is 17 residues. Germline CDR1 reads SEHNR; CDR2 reads FQNEAQ (reference sequence). The CDR3 region has the DNA TGTGCCAGCAGTATCCGGGACGTAACGAGGGACACCGGGGAGCTGTTTTTT. It yields the protein CASSIRDVTRDTGELFF.

The V and J genes are TRBV29-1 and TRBJ1-5; a weak D match, TRBD1 (5 bases). Germline V gene sequence: CDR1 SQVTM, CDR2 ANQGSEA. V lost 7 bases, J lost 2 bases, and 12 bases lay in between. The CDR3 spans 13 residues. The CDR3 DNA reads TGCAGCGCTGGGGGTTCGGGCAATCAGCCCCAGCATTTT. This codes for CSAGGSGNQPQHF.

The chain uses TRBV4-2 and TRBJ1-1; 7 bases match TRBD1. The CDR3 extends over 15 amino acids. V lost 0 bases to trimming and J lost 1 base; unmatched junction nucleotides: 2. Germline V lookup: CDR1 LGHNA, CDR2 YNFKEQ. CDR3 coding DNA: TGTGCCAGCAGCCAAGATGCAGGGGGGAACACTGAAGCTTTCTTT. This gives the protein CASSQDAGGNTEAFF.

Points on this clonotype: With a much larger clone just one base away, this may be a read error. The V and J genes are TRBV6-2 or TRBV6-3 and TRBJ2-7; possible D gene TRBD1, 5 bases. This CDR3 is 16 amino acids long. Trimming took 5 bases from V and 7 from J, leaving 24 bases between them. CDR1 is MNHEY, CDR2 SVGEGT, per germline. CDR3 sequence (DNA): TGTGCCAGCAGTCCCCAAACTGGACAATCCTGGGTAGAGCAGTACTTC. This sequence encodes CASSPQTGQSWVEQYF.

This clonotype turned up a few times. This rearrangement joins TRBV20-1 to TRBJ2-7; no firm D call. CDR1 and CDR2 from the germline V gene are DFQATT and SNEGSKA (reference sequence). The CDR3 totals 15 residues. Trimming stripped 6 bases from V and 2 bases from J, with 20 bases between. This CDR3 reads CSAHSPGSLTYEQYF. The CDR3 nucleotides read TGCAGTGCCCACTCGCCAGGATCACTGACCTACGAGCAGTACTTC.

The table lists this clonotype with many counts. CDR3 in amino acids: CASSLRPMDEQYF. CDR3 in DNA: TGTGCCAGCAGTTTACGACCCATGGACGAGCAGTACTTC. The rearrangement joins TRBV27 to TRBJ2-7; D is unresolved. Germline V lookup: CDR1 MNHEY, CDR2 SMNVEV (reference sequence). Trimming pared 2 bases from V and 5 bases from J, leaving 10 bases between. The CDR3 runs 13 residues.

The chain has TRBV27 and TRBJ2-7; D gene uncertain. Germline CDR1 is MNHEY and CDR2 is SMNVEV (reference sequence). This CDR3 has 17 amino acids. Trimming stripped 2 bases from V and 5 bases from J, with 22 bases between. DNA of the CDR3: TGTGCCAGCAGTTTAAGGTCCGGCGCCCCATCAAGGAACGAGCAGTACTTC. Translated: CASSLRSGAPSRNEQYF.

The gene calls are TRBV12-3 or TRBV12-4 and TRBJ2-1; D may correspond to TRBD1 or TRBD2 (6 bases each). V lost 5 bases to trimming and J lost 2 bases, with 16 bases between them. This CDR3 is built from 16 residues. The CDR3 protein is CASSLALGGAYNEQFF. CDR3 sequence (DNA): TGTGCCAGCAGTCTCGCTCTGGGGGGCGCCTACAATGAGCAGTTCTTC.

The J gene is TRBJ1-1, the V gene TRBV29-1, with D unresolved. Germline V lookup: CDR1 SQVTM, CDR2 ANQGSEA. Trimming removed 3 bases from V and 0 bases from J, with 8 bases in between. The CDR3 has 13 residues. CDR3 loop: CSVETVLNTEAFF. CDR3 in DNA: TGCAGCGTTGAGACGGTACTGAACACTGAAGCTTTCTTT.

Ten or more counts support this clonotype. The genes are TRBV7-2 and TRBJ2-5, with 7 bases lining up with TRBD1. The germline gives CDR1 SGHTA, CDR2 FQGNSA. V lost 4 bases to trimming and J lost 5 bases; unmatched junction nucleotides: 13. CDR3 length: 16 residues. The CDR3 reads CASSSHGRGIGETQYF. The CDR3 DNA reads TGTGCCAGCAGCTCCCATGGCAGGGGGATTGGCGAGACCCAGTACTTC. Using reference TRBV7-2 and TRBJ2-5 for the parts outside the CDR3, the full variable domain is GAGVSQSPSNKVTEKGKDVELRCDPISGHTALYWYRQSLGQGLEFLIYFQGNSAPDKSGLPSDRFSAERTGGSVSTLTIQRTQQEDSAVYLCASSSHGRGIGETQYFGPGTRLLVL.

The sample holds many counts of this clonotype. This chain uses TRBV20-1 with TRBJ1-2, with D uncertain. CDR1 is DFQATT and CDR2 is SNEGSKA in the germline V gene (reference sequence). V was trimmed by 0 bases and J by 2 bases, leaving 13 bases between them. The CDR3 spans 15 residues. CDR3 residues: CSARDQLGPNYGYTF. The CDR3 coding sequence is TGCAGTGCTAGAGATCAGCTGGGCCCCAACTATGGCTACACCTTC.

J is TRBJ2-1 and V is TRBV3-1, with D possibly being TRBD1 (6 bases). The ends were cut back, 5 bases at V and 3 bases at J, with 11 bases in the middle. Per the germline V gene, CDR1 is LGHDT and CDR2 is YNNKEL (reference sequence). The CDR3 covers 14 residues. CDR3 amino acids: CASSSRTVYNEQFF. In DNA form, the CDR3 reads TGTGCCAGCAGCTCTCGGACAGTCTACAATGAGCAGTTCTTC.

This clonotype was counted ten times or more. The chain has TRBV7-2 and TRBJ1-1; D remains ambiguous. Germline CDR1 and CDR2: SGHTA and FQGNSA. V was cut by 4 bases and J by 2 bases, with 14 bases left in between. The CDR3 is made up of 15 amino acids. The CDR3 DNA sequence: TGTGCCAGCAGCTCATCTGGACGCGGCAACACTGAAGCTTTCTTT. Its translation: CASSSSGRGNTEAFF.

This clonotype was seen repeatedly, ten times or more. In nucleotides, the CDR3 is TGTGCCAGCAGCTCTCTAGACCGGCCCCATGAGCAGTTCTTC. This gives the protein CASSSLDRPHEQFF. The rearrangement joins TRBV7-2 to TRBJ2-1; D is undetermined. V was clipped by 4 bases and J by 8 bases, with 15 bases between them. The CDR3 runs 14 residues. Looked up from germline, CDR1 is SGHTA and CDR2 is FQGNSA.

This clonotype occurred many times. The rearrangement uses TRBV7-6 and TRBJ1-5; TRBD1 agrees at 7 bases. Germline assignment: CDR1 SGHVS and CDR2 FNYEAQ. Unmatched junction bases numbered 5, after V lost 1 base and J lost 5 bases. CDR3 length: 15 residues. CDR3 residues: CASSLGDSEYQPQHF. CDR3 in DNA: TGTGCCAGCAGCTTAGGGGACAGTGAGTATCAGCCCCAGCATTTT.

This clonotype was picked up a small number of times. The chain employs TRBV11-2 and TRBJ1-4; a possible D gene is TRBD1 (5 bases). This CDR3 is built from 16 residues. Deletions cut 5 bases from V and 8 bases from J, with 21 bases between. In germline, CDR1 is SGHAT, CDR2 FQNNGV. CDR3 sequence (DNA): TGTGCCAGCAGCCCGCCCCGGGCAGGGTGGGACGAAAAACTGTTTTTT. It yields the protein CASSPPRAGWDEKLFF.

This clonotype turned up a few times. The rearrangement uses TRBV27 and TRBJ2-3; D not certain. CDR3 size: 14 residues. Looked up from germline, CDR1 is MNHEY and CDR2 is SMNVEV (reference sequence). Trimming removed 5 bases from V and 0 bases from J, with 9 bases in between. This CDR3 reads CASSRIGSTDTQYF. CDR3 nucleotide sequence: TGTGCCAGCAGTCGGATTGGGAGCACAGATACGCAGTATTTT.